This T cell receptor (beta chain) originates from a study of T cell repertoires in cytomegalovirus infection. TCRdb passed the reads through MiXCR, listing each CDR3 protein once. The sample shows hundreds of thousands of distinct CDR3 sequences, under 45% of them seen only once. Comment on this clonotype: The antigen remains unidentified.

CDR1 and CDR2 from the germline V gene are SGHDT and YYEEEE. This CDR3 comprises 16 residues. Between the trimmed V and J ends, which lost 2 bases and 0 bases, there was a span of 14 bases. The clonotype was recovered from a human donor in good health (CMV status not recorded). Some clones in this sample may be carry-over from other donors' samples. Sample: cultured PBMCs, taken from culture after CMV antigen stimulation. The genes are TRBV5-6 and TRBJ2-5; tentative D call: TRBD1 (6 bases). The chain's CDR3 is CASSFLPGTNQETQYF. CDR3 sequence (DNA): TGTGCCAGCAGCTTTCTACCCGGGACAAACCAAGAGACCCAGTACTTC.